Sequencing of this T cell receptor (beta chain) was carried out in a study of cytomegalovirus exposure and HLA in healthy donors. Study conclusions and caveats: It was taken for granted in presence/absence analyses that sequencing depth across donors was roughly uniform.

Trimming pared 7 bases from V and 0 bases from J, leaving 11 bases between. Germline V CDR1 and CDR2: LNHDA, SQIVND (reference sequence). The CDR3 contains 14 residues. A remark on this clone: Antigen: not known.

PCR primers comprised 60 Vbeta and 13 Jbeta primers. TCRdb's copy holds only in-frame clones and misses some; the assay was immunoSEQ multiplex PCR. Altogether about 160,000 clones are present, 70% being singletons, with the ten largest covering 4.7%. This chain connects TRBV19 to TRBJ2-3; D gene ambiguous. This clonotype originated in a man aged 18 to 30 in good health and CMV-seropositive. Sequencing input: PBMCs. CDR3 nucleotides: TGTGCCAGTATTGCCAGCGCAAGCACAGATACGCAGTATTTT. This translates into CASIASASTDTQYF.